Following are 25 T cell receptor beta chains from one sample sequenced in a study of cytomegalovirus exposure and HLA in healthy donors. 13 Jbeta primers and 60 Vbeta primers were used for the PCR. Assay used: immunoSEQ multiplex PCR; TCRdb lists only in-frame clones, some missing. The repertoire holds 200,000 to 250,000 clones, with about 80% as singletons. The sequenced sample consisted of PBMCs. All receptors derive from a woman aged 40 to 49 in good health and CMV-seropositive.

The genes are TRBV5-6 and TRBJ1-2, with a weak D call TRBD1 (5 bases). The germline gives CDR1 SGHDT, CDR2 YYEEEE. CDR3 size: 15 residues. V was clipped by 3 bases and J by 4 bases, with 16 bases between them. For the CDR3, the DNA is TGTGCCAGCAGCTCGCAGGGAACAGGATCCTATGGCTACACCTTC. Encoded protein: CASSSQGTGSYGYTF.

A remark on this clone: Other DNA sequences of this sample code for an identical CDR3. V usage is TRBV6-5 and J usage is TRBJ1-1, with D maybe TRBD1 (6 bases). V dropped 6 bases and J dropped 5 bases, with 16 bases sitting between them. The CDR3 has 14 residues. Germline V gives CDR1 MNHEY, CDR2 SVGAGI. CDR3 in amino acids: CASRIQGGVTEAFF. CDR3 DNA: TGTGCCAGCAGGATACAGGGCGGCGTGACTGAAGCTTTCTTT.

The chain uses TRBV30 and TRBJ1-1, with 7 bases fitting TRBD1. CDR3 length: 12 amino acids. Germline trimming cut 5 bases from V and 5 bases from J; bases unmatched to any gene: 5. Germline V CDR1 and CDR2: GTSNPN, SVGIG (reference sequence). CDR3 coding DNA: TGTGCCTGGGGGACAGCGCCGACTGAAGCTTTCTTT. It specifies CAWGTAPTEAFF. Using reference TRBV30 and TRBJ1-1 for the parts outside the CDR3, the full variable domain is SQTIHQWPATLVQPVGSPLSLECTVEGTSNPNLYWYRQAAGRGLQLLFYSVGIGQISSEVPQNLSASRPQDRQFILSSKKLLLSDSGFYLCAWGTAPTEAFFGQGTRLTVV.

The gene calls are TRBV7-2 and TRBJ2-3, with a possible D match to TRBD1 (6 bases). CDR1 and CDR2 from the germline V gene are SGHTA and FQGNSA. With 2 bases removed from V and 2 bases from J, the gap between germline ends came to 8 bases. CDR3 length: 14 amino acids. The chain's CDR3 is CASSLWGLTDTQYF. The CDR3 nucleotides read TGTGCCAGCAGCTTATGGGGGCTCACAGATACGCAGTATTTT.

V gene TRBV6-5 combines with J gene TRBJ2-7; 10 positions agree with TRBD2. V lost 6 bases, J lost 2 bases, and 7 bases stayed unmatched. There are 15 residues in the CDR3. Germline V gene sequence: CDR1 MNHEY, CDR2 SVGAGI. CDR3 coding DNA: TGTGCCAGCAGCCACTCAGGGACTAGCGCCTACGAGCAGTACTTC. It codes for CASSHSGTSAYEQYF.

V gene TRBV7-2 combines with J gene TRBJ2-1, with 9 bases that match TRBD2. V shed 5 bases, J shed 6 bases, and the junction held 8 bases outside the gene matches. The germline V gene has CDR1 SGHTA and CDR2 FQGNSA. This CDR3 is built from 15 residues. The CDR3 region has the DNA TGTGCCAGCAGCCCCCGGGATAGCGGGGGCAATGAGCAGTTCTTC. As protein: CASSPRDSGGNEQFF.

The chain employs TRBV11-1 and TRBJ2-3; D possibly corresponds to TRBD2 (6 bases). Germline values: CDR1 SGHAT, CDR2 FQDESV (reference sequence). V was clipped by 2 bases and J by 0 bases, with 15 bases between them. This CDR3 region has 17 residues. The DNA of the CDR3 is TGTGCCAGCAGCTTAAATCTCGGAGGGTTTAGCACAGATACGCAGTATTTT. Translation gives CASSLNLGGFSTDTQYF.

In nucleotides, the CDR3 is TGTGCCAGCAGCGTAGTAAGCCTAGCGGGAAGGGCAGATACGCAGTATTTT. Amino acid sequence: CASSVVSLAGRADTQYF. The chain recombines TRBV9 with TRBJ2-3; 9 bases align to TRBD2. Germline CDR1 and CDR2: SGDLS and YYNGEE. The trim removed 0 bases at V and 4 bases at J, leaving 9 bases unmatched. The CDR3 is 17 amino acids. The full variable domain, its missing parts supplied by reference TRBV9 and TRBJ2-3, is DSGVTQTPKHLITATGQRVTLRCSPRSGDLSVYWYQQSLDQGLQFLIQYYNGEERAKGNILERFSAQQFPDLHSELNLSSLELGDSALYFCASSVVSLAGRADTQYFGPGTRLTVL.

A few counts support this clone. The genes are TRBV29-1 and TRBJ2-5; D not certain. There are 11 residues in the CDR3. Germline loops: CDR1 SQVTM, CDR2 ANQGSEA. V was pared by 4 bases and J by 8 bases, with 11 bases between. CDR3 sequence (DNA): TGCAGCGTTGGTTCGCGGAGAACCCAGTACTTC. This sequence encodes CSVGSRRTQYF.

This clone has only one observation. V is TRBV6-6 and J is TRBJ2-5; 9 nucleotides match TRBD1. Germline trimming cut 6 bases from V and 7 bases from J; bases unmatched to any gene: 6. CDR1 is MNHNY, CDR2 SVGAGI, per germline (reference sequence). The CDR3 spans 13 residues. The CDR3 is CASSSTGGTTQYF. The CDR3 nucleotides are TGTGCCAGCAGCTCGACAGGGGGAACGACCCAGTACTTC.

There are a few counts of this clone. The chain employs TRBV27 and TRBJ1-1; D is unresolved. The germline V gene encodes CDR1 MNHEY and CDR2 SMNVEV (reference sequence). CDR3 size: 13 residues. Trimming shortened V by 0 bases and J by 4 bases, and 6 bases separated the two germline ends. CDR3 region: CASSLSPGTEAFF. CDR3 in DNA: TGTGCCAGCAGTTTATCGCCCGGCACTGAAGCTTTCTTT.

V and J are TRBV5-1 and TRBJ1-2, with D maybe TRBD1 (5 bases). Trimming left V 0 bases short and J 6 bases short, with 18 bases between. The germline gives CDR1 SGHRS, CDR2 YFSETQ. This CDR3 has 16 amino acids. CDR3 protein: CASSLGQGTSRHGYTF. CDR3 DNA sequence: TGCGCCAGCAGCTTGGGGCAGGGTACTTCTCGCCATGGCTACACCTTC.

V gene TRBV19 combines with J gene TRBJ2-7; 8 positions agree with TRBD1. The CDR3 is 14 residues long. The ends lost 3 bases at V and 3 bases at J; junction bases unmatched: 4. Germline-derived CDR1 and CDR2 are LNHDA and SQIVND (reference sequence). CDR3 nucleotide sequence: TGTGCCAGTAGTATTCCCGACAGGGGCTACGAGCAGTACTTC. The encoded protein is CASSIPDRGYEQYF. Looking up the rest from reference TRBV19 and TRBJ2-7 gives the full variable domain: DGGITQSPKYLFRKEGQNVTLSCEQNLNHDAMYWYRQDPGQGLRLIYYSQIVNDFQKGDIAEGYSVSREKKESFPLTVTSAQKNPTAFYLCASSIPDRGYEQYFGPGTRLTVT.

This chain connects TRBV27 to TRBJ1-1; 8 nucleotides align to TRBD1. Germline V gives CDR1 MNHEY, CDR2 SMNVEV (reference sequence). V dropped 5 bases and J dropped 1; count of bases not matched to a gene: 9. This CDR3 is 16 amino acids long. CDR3: CASSRRTGWQNTEAFF. CDR3 in DNA: TGTGCCAGCAGTCGACGGACAGGGTGGCAGAACACTGAAGCTTTCTTT.

As regards this clone: Its ends do not fully match the called genes, so a read error is possible. The J gene is TRBJ1-2, the V gene TRBV2; 11 nucleotides line up with TRBD1. This CDR3 has 14 amino acids. Germline assignment: CDR1 SNHLY and CDR2 FYNNEI. DNA of the CDR3: TGTGCCAGCAATGGACAGGGGGCTAAGTATGGCTACACCTTC. This translates into CASNGQGAKYGYTF.

CDR3 loop: CASPDRLYGYTF. In DNA, the CDR3 is TGTGCCTCCCCGGACAGGCTCTATGGCTACACCTTC. The chain links TRBV30 to TRBJ1-2; 7 positions agree with TRBD1. The CDR3 sequence is 12 residues long. Germline V gene lookup returns CDR1 GTSNPN and CDR2 SVGIG (reference sequence). V dropped 7 bases and J dropped 4; count of bases not matched to a gene: 6.

The chain joins TRBV11-3 to TRBJ2-5, with D perhaps TRBD2 (6 bases). V lost 3 bases and J lost 2, with 13 bases in between. CDR3 length: 15 amino acids. CDR1 is SGHNT and CDR2 is YENEEA in the germline V gene. In DNA, the CDR3 is TGTGCCAGCAGCTTTTTAGCGGAACCTCAAGAGACCCAGTACTTC. Its protein is CASSFLAEPQETQYF. The full variable domain, its missing parts supplied by reference TRBV11-3 and TRBJ2-5, is EAGVVQSPRYKIIEKKQPVAFWCNPISGHNTLYWYLQNLGQGPELLIRYENEEAVDDSQLPKDRFSAERLKGVDSTLKIQPAELGDSAVYLCASSFLAEPQETQYFGPGTRLLVL.

The chain has TRBV30 and TRBJ1-1; no firm D call. Germline V gene lookup returns CDR1 GTSNPN and CDR2 SVGIG (reference sequence). CDR3 length equals 13 residues. Trimming cost V 0 bases and J 1 base, with 6 bases left between them. CDR3 region: CAWSVQTNTEAFF. The CDR3 DNA is TGTGCCTGGAGTGTACAGACGAACACTGAAGCTTTCTTT.

This clone was counted only a few times. The rearrangement uses TRBV5-1 and TRBJ2-2; TRBD1 matches 7 bases. There are 16 residues in the CDR3. In germline, CDR1 is SGHRS, CDR2 YFSETQ. The V gene end was trimmed by 4 bases and the J gene end by 0 bases; junction bases not matched to a gene: 6. Written as DNA, the CDR3 is TGCGCCAGCAGCCCCTCGGGACAGACGAACACCGGGGAGCTGTTTTTT. It is translated as CASSPSGQTNTGELFF.

This clone was detected only a few times. The V and J genes are TRBV2 and TRBJ2-1; 12 bases map to TRBD2. The CDR3 covers 15 residues. V dropped 4 bases and J dropped 10; count of bases not matched to a gene: 8. From germline, CDR1 is SNHLY and CDR2 FYNNEI. Here the CDR3 reads CASSARRTSGTEQFF. CDR3 nucleotides: TGTGCCAGCAGTGCCCGCAGGACTAGCGGGACAGAGCAGTTCTTC.

J is TRBJ2-1 and V is TRBV14, with 7 bases lining up with TRBD2. CDR3 length: 10 residues. Germline V gene data show CDR1 as SGHDN and CDR2 as FVKESK. Trimming took 8 bases from V and 10 from J; bases not matched to a gene: 2. This CDR3 reads CASPGLEQFF. CDR3 DNA: TGTGCCAGCCCGGGACTAGAGCAGTTCTTC.

The chain recombines TRBV27 with TRBJ2-7; D is possibly TRBD2 (5 bases). This CDR3 comprises 15 residues. V shed 6 bases and J shed 7 bases, with 22 bases lying between them. Germline V gene data show CDR1 as MNHEY and CDR2 as SMNVEV (reference sequence). The CDR3 region is CASSLAADAVKEQYF. The CDR3 bases are TGTGCCAGCAGCCTAGCAGCCGATGCAGTTAAAGAGCAGTACTTC.

The CDR3 DNA reads TGTGCTAGTGGGGCAGGGGCTCACGAAACTGAAGCTTTCTTT. Protein product: CASGAGAHETEAFF. The chain carries TRBV12-5 and TRBJ1-1, with D possibly TRBD1 on 6 matching bases. V lost 6 bases and J lost 5, with 16 bases in between. The CDR3 runs to 14 residues. Germline V lookup: CDR1 LGHNT, CDR2 FRNRAP.

The rearrangement joins TRBV27 to TRBJ1-5, with D possibly being TRBD1 (6 bases). This CDR3 region has 16 residues. Germline V gene data show CDR1 as MNHEY and CDR2 as SMNVEV (reference sequence). Between the trimmed V and J ends, which lost 2 bases and 0 bases, there was a span of 11 bases. The CDR3 sequence is CASSLGQTVSNQPQHF. For the CDR3, the DNA is TGTGCCAGCAGTTTAGGACAGACCGTTAGCAATCAGCCCCAGCATTTT.

The rearrangement uses TRBV6-5 and TRBJ1-1; D perhaps matches TRBD1 (6 bases). Germline V gene sequence: CDR1 MNHEY, CDR2 SVGAGI. CDR3 length: 15 amino acids. Trimming removed 5 bases at V and 0 bases at J, with 13 bases between. CDR3 DNA sequence: TGTGCCAGCAGTAAAATACAGGGCATGAACACTGAAGCTTTCTTT. Its protein is CASSKIQGMNTEAFF.